These 21 T cell receptor beta chains were all obtained from the same sample, sequenced in a study of OX40 agonist ivuxolimab in advanced cancers. Clones were sequenced by immunoSEQ multiplex PCR, and TCRdb holds only the in-frame ones, with some missing. Among tens of thousands of clones listed, around 86% were seen once. Sequencing used CD4+ or CD8+ T cells sorted from blood, obtained in a trial of the OX40 agonist ivuxolimab. Source of these receptors: an adult with an advanced solid tumor such as melanoma, head and neck, liver or kidney cancer.

This chain connects TRBV29-1 to TRBJ1-4; D perhaps matches TRBD1 (6 bases). Germline V gene sequence: CDR1 SQVTM, CDR2 ANQGSEA. The CDR3 covers 12 residues. V was pared by 5 bases and J by 5 bases, with 9 bases between. CDR3 DNA sequence: TGCAGCGTTCAGGGGTTGAATGAAAAACTGTTTTTT. It is translated as CSVQGLNEKLFF.

The gene calls are TRBV7-9 and TRBJ1-3; possibly TRBD1 for D (5 bases). The CDR3 length is 15 residues. The germline V and J ends were trimmed by 7 bases and 2 bases, with 15 bases remaining between them. Looked up from germline, CDR1 is SEHNR and CDR2 is FQNEAQ (reference sequence). Here the CDR3 DNA reads TGTGCCAGCACTAACCGTAGGGGAACTGGAAACACCATATATTTT. It specifies CASTNRRGTGNTIYF.

This chain joins TRBV30 and TRBJ2-1, with 9 bases fitting TRBD2. V gave up 0 bases and J gave up 10 bases; unmatched junction bases: 13. This CDR3 contains 16 residues. Germline loops: CDR1 GTSNPN, CDR2 SVGIG (reference sequence). For the CDR3, the DNA is TGTGCCTGGAGTGTGTCTGATCGCGGGGGGGCTGTCGAGCAGTTCTTC. Its translation: CAWSVSDRGGAVEQFF.

To note about this clone: Other DNA sequences in the same sample also yield this CDR3. The chain combines TRBV7-2 with TRBJ1-6, with 7 bases that match TRBD1. The CDR3 runs to 18 residues. CDR1 and CDR2 (germline): SGHTA, FQGNSA. V lost 0 bases and J lost 4; bases outside the gene matches: 9. CDR3 residues: CASSLALAGTVYNSPLHF. CDR3 nucleotides: TGTGCCAGCAGCTTAGCCCTAGCCGGGACAGTATATAATTCACCCCTCCACTTT.

The CDR3 sequence: CASSSQTATNEKLFF. CDR3 bases: TGTGCCAGCAGCTCCCAAACTGCAACTAATGAAAAACTGTTTTTT. The V and J genes are TRBV5-4 and TRBJ1-4, with D uncertain. CDR3 size: 15 residues. V was cut by 3 bases and J by 0 bases, with 9 bases left in between. Germline lookup yields CDR1 SGHNT and CDR2 YYREEE (reference sequence).

This clone is labeled medium-sized. The rearrangement uses TRBV10-3 and TRBJ2-7; a possible D gene is TRBD1 (6 bases). The CDR3 runs to 15 residues. V gave up 0 bases and J gave up 7 bases, with 16 bases separating them. Germline CDR1 and CDR2: ENHRY and SYGVKD. The CDR3 coding sequence is TGTGCCATCAGTGAGTCGATGGGGGACAAGGGGGAGCAGTACTTC. It is translated as CAISESMGDKGEQYF.

This clone was observed a few times. The chain joins TRBV18 to TRBJ1-1; D perhaps matches TRBD1 (5 bases). Germline V CDR1 and CDR2: KGHSH, LQKENI. The CDR3 contains 15 residues. V dropped 4 bases and J dropped 1 base, with 13 bases sitting between them. For the CDR3, the DNA is TGTGCCAGCTCACGGTTGAGCGGGACGAACACTGAAGCTTTCTTT. Translating it yields CASSRLSGTNTEAFF.

CDR3 DNA sequence: TGTGCCAGCAGTTTTCCCGGACAGGGGGGAACCCCGGAGCTGTTTTTT. Its translation: CASSFPGQGGTPELFF. The chain has TRBV28 and TRBJ2-2; 10 nucleotides align to TRBD1. CDR3 length: 16 residues. Trimming at V came to 3 bases and at J to 10 bases, leaving 11 bases not matched to a gene. Looked up from germline, CDR1 is MDHEN and CDR2 is SYDVKM.

For the CDR3, the DNA is TGTGCCAGCAGTGTCCCACAGGGGGCGTCTAATGAAAAACTGTTTTTT. Encoded protein: CASSVPQGASNEKLFF. This sequence joins TRBV2 and TRBJ1-4; 9 bases are a match to TRBD1. V shed 4 bases, J shed 3 bases, and the junction held 6 bases outside the gene matches. Germline CDR1 is SNHLY and CDR2 is FYNNEI. This CDR3 has 16 residues.

The V gene is TRBV4-2, the J gene TRBJ1-1; D is possibly TRBD1 (6 bases). This CDR3 has 13 residues. V lost 4 bases and J 6 bases, leaving 12 bases between the germline ends. CDR1 is LGHNA and CDR2 is YNFKEQ in the germline V gene. In DNA form, the CDR3 reads TGTGCCAGCAGCCCCGGACAGACGCCTGAAGCTTTCTTT. This codes for CASSPGQTPEAFF.

CDR3: CSVSRAGAQAFF. CDR3 bases: TGCAGCGTTTCCAGGGCCGGGGCCCAAGCTTTCTTT. The chain couples TRBV29-1 to TRBJ1-1, with D perhaps matching TRBD1 (5 bases). Germline V CDR1 and CDR2: SQVTM, ANQGSEA. This CDR3 spans 12 amino acids. V lost 5 bases and J 9 bases, leaving 16 bases between the germline ends.

This clone was observed once. The CDR3 region has the DNA TGTGCCAGCAGTTACTCCCTAACGGGGAACTATGGCTACACCTTC. Protein: CASSYSLTGNYGYTF. The chain joins TRBV6-5 to TRBJ1-2, with unresolved D. CDR1 MNHEY and CDR2 SVGAGI come from the germline V gene. V was clipped by 0 bases and J by 2 bases, with 10 bases between them. CDR3 size: 15 residues.

The gene calls are TRBV7-3 and TRBJ1-1; 7 bases align to TRBD1. Germline V CDR1 and CDR2: SGHTA, FQGTGA. CDR3 size: 15 residues. V was clipped by 2 bases and J by 1 base; unmatched bases: 4. CDR3 sequence reads: CASSLSGTANTEAFF. The CDR3, as DNA: TGTGCCAGCAGCTTATCGGGGACAGCGAACACTGAAGCTTTCTTT.

This chain joins TRBV5-1 and TRBJ1-4; D is ambiguous. This CDR3 comprises 14 residues. V was shortened by 0 bases and J by 5 bases, with 8 bases between the two germline ends. From germline, CDR1 is SGHRS and CDR2 YFSETQ. In DNA, the CDR3 is TGCGCCAGCAGCTTGGGGCTTTTGAATGAAAAACTGTTTTTT. Its protein product is CASSLGLLNEKLFF.

The gene calls are TRBV7-9 and TRBJ1-1; a possible D gene is TRBD1 (5 bases). The CDR3 has 14 residues. Germline V gene lookup returns CDR1 SEHNR and CDR2 FQNEAQ (reference sequence). Trimming took off 3 bases at V and 3 bases at J, with 11 bases between the two ends. CDR3 DNA sequence: TGTGCCAGCAGCTTGAGGGGATCGGACACTGAAGCTTTCTTT. Encoded protein: CASSLRGSDTEAFF.

The CDR3 DNA follows: TGTGCCAGCAAAACAGGGGTCTATGGCTACACCTTC. As protein: CASKTGVYGYTF. This sequence joins TRBV6-5 and TRBJ1-2; 7 bases are a match to TRBD1. Looked up from germline, CDR1 is MNHEY and CDR2 is SVGAGI. J gave up 4 bases and V 7 bases, and 3 bases lay outside the gene matches. The CDR3 consists of 12 residues.

The chain has TRBV5-1 and TRBJ2-7, with D hard to call. The germline V and J ends were trimmed by 7 bases and 3 bases, with 11 bases remaining between them. This CDR3 has 12 residues. CDR1 SGHRS and CDR2 YFSETQ come from the germline V gene. The CDR3 bases are TGCGCCAGCTCCAAGGTAGACTACGAGCAGTACTTC. This encodes CASSKVDYEQYF.

V usage is TRBV18 and J usage is TRBJ2-7; 9 nucleotides agree with TRBD2. V trimming: 2 bases; J trimming: 2 bases; junction bases outside the gene matches: 4. The CDR3 runs 15 residues. Germline V gene sequence: CDR1 KGHSH, CDR2 LQKENI. The CDR3 is CASSPGRGGAYEQYF. CDR3 DNA sequence: TGTGCCAGCTCACCAGGGCGGGGGGGAGCCTACGAGCAGTACTTC.

The genes are TRBV6-5 and TRBJ2-7; D perhaps matches TRBD2 (6 bases). The CDR3 loop spans 15 amino acids. V lost 2 bases and J lost 2, with 13 bases in between. The germline CDR1 and CDR2 sequences are MNHEY and SVGAGI. The chain's CDR3 is CASSYGRDSTYEQYF. The CDR3 DNA reads TGTGCCAGCAGTTACGGGCGGGACTCGACCTACGAGCAGTACTTC.

Here the CDR3 reads CASSYWNREVSYTF. The CDR3 DNA sequence: TGTGCCAGCAGTTACTGGAATCGGGAAGTCAGCTACACCTTC. J is TRBJ1-2 and V is TRBV6-5; D remains ambiguous. Germline V gene data show CDR1 as MNHEY and CDR2 as SVGAGI. The CDR3 is 14 residues long. V was trimmed by 1 base and J by 9 bases, leaving 15 bases between them.

The genes are TRBV5-8 and TRBJ2-6, with D possibly matching TRBD1 (5 bases). The CDR3 is made up of 15 amino acids. Per germline, CDR1 SGHTS and CDR2 YDEGEE. Trimming took off 4 bases at V and 4 bases at J, with 12 bases between the two ends. CDR3 bases: TGTGCCAGCAGCCCAATAGGGGTAGGGGCCAACGTCCTGACTTTC. Its translation is CASSPIGVGANVLTF.